The rows below give T cell receptor beta chains drawn from one sample of a study of blood T cell repertoires in COVID-19. TCRdb keeps only in-frame clones here, not all; method: immunoSEQ multiplex PCR. The sample includes approximately 70,000 clones, 70% to 90% of them seen just once. The sequencing input was peripheral blood. These receptors originate from a man aged 65-85 years with active or convalescent COVID-19. Each CDR3 is given with its conserved first and last residue.

J gene,V gene,CDR3 protein
TRBJ2-1,TRBV4-1,CASSQGLAKSSYNEQFF
TRBJ2-7,TRBV28,CASRASGVDYEQYF
TRBJ1-4,TRBV4-1,CASSQGGQGAGEKLFF
TRBJ1-5,TRBV2,CASSRTNQPQHF
TRBJ2-1,TRBV19,CASSMMMLAGNEQFF
TRBJ2-7,TRBV5-6,CASSFGSQGYEQYF
TRBJ2-1,TRBV4-3,CASSQASGYYNEQFF
TRBJ1-2,TRBV28,CASSFGQAGDGYTF
TRBJ1-1,TRBV18,CASSPPLRDRGRRTEAFF
TRBJ2-3,TRBV5-1,CASSLAGGPDTQYF
TRBJ2-3,TRBV7-3,CASSPNREGSDTQYF
TRBJ2-7,TRBV5-1,CASSSGTSGVEQYF
TRBJ2-1,TRBV15,CATSKSSGGLPKNNEQFF
TRBJ1-5,TRBV6-1,CASSEVAGGNQPQHF
TRBJ2-7,TRBV9,CASSVGQGGYEQYF
TRBJ1-1,TRBV2,CASQTQGAIHTEAFF
TRBJ2-2,TRBV5-1,CASSLLDRPSSNTGELFF
TRBJ1-1,TRBV5-5,CASSFGVHTEAFF
TRBJ2-4,TRBV15,CATSSLATHQYF
TRBJ2-7,TRBV27,CASRPTSGIYEQYF
TRBJ2-1,TRBV7-6,CASSPESEQFF
TRBJ2-6,TRBV27,CASSPTGSHSGANVLTF
TRBJ1-2,TRBV9,CASSVGGVSYGYTF
TRBJ2-1,TRBV3-1/TRBV3-2,CASSHRPRGRREAQFF
TRBJ2-1,TRBV11-2,CASSGRTSVYEQFF
TRBJ2-7,TRBV15,CATSSKTSGNRNAYEQYF
TRBJ1-6,TRBV6-5,CASSYSRLLSLPLHF
TRBJ2-2,TRBV10-3,CATAGASGNTGELFF
TRBJ1-2,TRBV21-1,CATEEAGRRYGYTF
TRBJ1-1,TRBV7-2,CASRTGSANTEAFF
TRBJ2-5,TRBV27,CASRSGRDSEETQYF
TRBJ1-4,TRBV5-1,CASSLDSSNEKLFF